This T cell receptor (beta chain) was captured by sequencing in a study of T cell repertoires in cytomegalovirus infection. Study-wide background: A matching HLA type, together with CMV infection, was signaled by public TCR beta signatures.

With 0 bases removed from V and 3 bases from J, the gap between germline ends came to 6 bases. The CDR3 spans 13 residues. Germline loops: CDR1 SGHVS, CDR2 FQNEAQ. Notes on this clonotype: Antigen: not known.

TCRdb re-called the reads with MiXCR, one entry per CDR3 protein. This sample has about 310,000 distinct CDR3 sequences, with about a sixth found just once. Regarding the study as a whole: Ex vivo responses were dominated by HLA-C-restricted CMV-specific TCR beta clonotypes. Cumulative public TCR beta family frequency identified carriers of CMV plus the relevant HLA.

Input material: PBMCs. This TCR derives from a human donor in good health (CMV status not recorded). Some clones in this sample may be carry-over from other donors' samples. The chain combines TRBV7-8 with TRBJ2-7; D call uncertain. The CDR3: CASSLAGNYEQYF. As DNA, the CDR3 is TGTGCCAGCAGCTTAGCAGGAAACTACGAGCAGTACTTC.